This T cell receptor beta chain was retrieved from a study of blood T cell repertoires in COVID-19. As for the study in general: Sites in the United States, Italy and Spain provided acute and convalescent COVID-19 samples. Sources were T cells, B-cell-depleted T cells, or PBMCs; the material itself was cDNA or gDNA.

Germline trimming cut 2 bases from V and 1 base from J; bases unmatched to any gene: 3. Per germline, CDR1 GTSNPN and CDR2 SVGIG (reference sequence). CDR3 size: 15 residues. Some clones are missing from TCRdb's copy, which holds only in-frame ones; the method was immunoSEQ multiplex PCR. The sample lists 150,000 to 200,000 clones; 80% to 90% were seen once. This chain links TRBV30 with TRBJ1-5; TRBD1 aligns across 9 bases. The sequencing sample was made of peripheral blood. This TCR was recovered from a man in his fifties with active or convalescent COVID-19. CDR3 region: CAWSWGQGSNQPQHF. For the CDR3, the DNA is TGTGCCTGGAGTTGGGGACAGGGAAGCAATCAGCCCCAGCATTTT.